This T cell receptor beta chain was sequenced during a study of spatial heterogeneity in lung cancer. General study findings and limits: Resection saw ubiquitous expanded tumor TCRs appear in blood more than follow-up did.

Many counts were recorded for this clonotype. Its antigen is unidentified. Each molecule of TCR cDNA was tagged with one unique molecular identifier. TCRdb processed the 5' RACE reads anew with MiXCR; each CDR3 protein has one entry. This table holds 45,000 to 55,000 distinct CDR3 sequences, roughly 5% found once. The time point: sample taken at primary tumor resection. Whole RNA obtained from tumor, nontumor lung or frozen PBMC underwent sequencing without sorting. V lost 1 base, J lost 12 bases, and 5 bases stayed unmatched. Germline V gene lookup returns CDR1 SEHNR and CDR2 FQNEAQ (reference sequence). The CDR3 has 13 residues.

This chain links TRBV7-9 with TRBJ2-1, with 8 positions matching TRBD2. The sequence was obtained from a male donor with early-stage non-small cell lung cancer. The sequenced sample was PBMCs, obtained at surgery. The CDR3 is CASSLDRLAWQFF. The DNA of the CDR3 is TGTGCCAGCAGCTTAGACCGACTAGCGTGGCAGTTCTTC.